The source of this TCR beta chain is a study of blood T cell repertoires in COVID-19. Study information: Sources were T cells, B-cell-depleted T cells, or PBMCs; the material itself was cDNA or gDNA.

Assay used: immunoSEQ multiplex PCR; TCRdb lists only in-frame clones, some missing. The profile shows 250,000 to 400,000 clones, 85% of them singletons. The V end was cut by 6 bases, the J end by 9 bases, with 15 bases between. CDR3 length equals 13 residues. Germline V gene lookup returns CDR1 MNHEY and CDR2 SVGAGI. The sequence derives from a woman in her thirties who had been exposed to COVID-19. This sequence joins TRBV6-5 and TRBJ2-1; tentatively, D is TRBD2 (5 bases). The specimen sequenced was PBMCs or T cells enriched from blood (not recorded which). The CDR3 DNA is TGTGCCAGCAGCGTGGACTGGATCGGTGAGCAGTTCTTC. Translation gives CASSVDWIGEQFF.